The clone carrying this T cell receptor (beta chain) was seen only a few times. Sample-barcoded 5' priming and a J-beta primer mix drove a second PCR of about 7 to 11 cycles. TCRdb reprocessed the 5' RACE reads via MiXCR and lists one record per CDR3 protein. Of about 680,000 distinct CDR3 sequences listed, 49% were seen once; the top ten hold about a third. This specimen comes from a study of blood T cells in healthy people across ages. Samples each yielded at least 5.5 micrograms of total RNA. CDR1 and CDR2 from the germline V gene are SGHTA and FQGNSA. After removal of 6 bases from V and 2 bases from J, the junction contained 7 bases not matched to a gene. CDR3 length: 16 residues.

Sequences were obtained from blood. The sequence was collected from a woman aged 55 to 70 in good health. This rearrangement joins TRBV7-2 to TRBJ2-6; 7 bases align to TRBD2. The CDR3 region is CASRSPGGTGANVLTF. CDR3 bases: TGTGCCAGCAGGAGCCCGGGAGGAACTGGGGCCAACGTCCTGACTTTC.